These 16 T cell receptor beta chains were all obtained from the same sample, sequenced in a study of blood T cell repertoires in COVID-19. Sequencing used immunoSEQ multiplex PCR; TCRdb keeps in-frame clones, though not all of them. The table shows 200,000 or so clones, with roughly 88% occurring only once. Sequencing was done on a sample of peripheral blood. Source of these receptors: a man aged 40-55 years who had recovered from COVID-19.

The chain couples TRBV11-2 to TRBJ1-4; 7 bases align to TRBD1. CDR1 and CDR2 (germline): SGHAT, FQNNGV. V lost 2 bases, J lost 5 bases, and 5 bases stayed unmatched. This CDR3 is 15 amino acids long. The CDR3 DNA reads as TGTGCCAGCAGCTTAAGGGACAGATTCAATGAAAAACTGTTTTTT. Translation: CASSLRDRFNEKLFF.

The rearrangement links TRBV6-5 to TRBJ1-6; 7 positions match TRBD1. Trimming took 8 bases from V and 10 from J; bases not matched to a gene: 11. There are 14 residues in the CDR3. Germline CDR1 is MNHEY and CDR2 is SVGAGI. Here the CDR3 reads CASHDRDRLSPLHF. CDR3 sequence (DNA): TGTGCCAGCCACGACCGGGACAGACTGTCACCCCTCCACTTT.

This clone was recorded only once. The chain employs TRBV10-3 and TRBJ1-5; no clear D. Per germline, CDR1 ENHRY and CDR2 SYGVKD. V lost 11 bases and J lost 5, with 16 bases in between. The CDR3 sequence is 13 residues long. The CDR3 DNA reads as TGTGCCGCGACACAGTCTTGGGATCAGCCCCAGCATTTT. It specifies CAATQSWDQPQHF.

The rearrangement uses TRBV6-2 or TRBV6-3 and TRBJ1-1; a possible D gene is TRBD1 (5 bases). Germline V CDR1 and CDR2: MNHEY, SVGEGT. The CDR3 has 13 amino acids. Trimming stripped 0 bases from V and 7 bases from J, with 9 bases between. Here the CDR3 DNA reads TGTGCCAGCAGTTACTCTTCGGGGGGTGAAGCTTTCTTT. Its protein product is CASSYSSGGEAFF.

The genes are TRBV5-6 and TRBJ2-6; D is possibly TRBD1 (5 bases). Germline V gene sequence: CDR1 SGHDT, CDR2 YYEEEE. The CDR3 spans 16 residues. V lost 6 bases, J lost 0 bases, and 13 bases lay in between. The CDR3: CASTTDRLSGANVLTF. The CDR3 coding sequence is TGTGCCAGCACCACAGACAGACTCTCTGGGGCCAACGTCCTGACTTTC.

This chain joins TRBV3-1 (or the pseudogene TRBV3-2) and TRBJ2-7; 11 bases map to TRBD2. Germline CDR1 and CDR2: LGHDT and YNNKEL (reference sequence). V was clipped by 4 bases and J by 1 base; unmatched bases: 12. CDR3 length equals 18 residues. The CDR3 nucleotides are TGTGCCAGCAGCCCCCGGGTAGCGGGAGGGCCTGTTTCCTACGAGCAGTACTTC. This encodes CASSPRVAGGPVSYEQYF.

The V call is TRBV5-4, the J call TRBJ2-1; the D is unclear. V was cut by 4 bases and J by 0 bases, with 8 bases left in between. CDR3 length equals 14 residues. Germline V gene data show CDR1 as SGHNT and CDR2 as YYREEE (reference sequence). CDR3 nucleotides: TGTGCCAGCAGCCGGCAGGACTCCTACAATGAGCAGTTCTTC. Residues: CASSRQDSYNEQFF. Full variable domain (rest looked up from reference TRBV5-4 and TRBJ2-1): ETGVTQSPTHLIKTRGQQVTLRCSSQSGHNTVSWYQQALGQGPQFIFQYYREEENGRGNFPPRFSGLQFPNYSSELNVNALELDDSALYLCASSRQDSYNEQFFGPGTRLTVL.

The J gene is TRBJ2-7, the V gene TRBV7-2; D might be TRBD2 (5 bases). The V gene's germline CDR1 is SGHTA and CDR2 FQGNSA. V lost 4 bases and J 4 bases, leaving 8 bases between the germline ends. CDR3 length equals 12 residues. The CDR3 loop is CASSYTGYEQYF. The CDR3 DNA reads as TGTGCCAGCAGCTACACGGGGTACGAGCAGTACTTC.

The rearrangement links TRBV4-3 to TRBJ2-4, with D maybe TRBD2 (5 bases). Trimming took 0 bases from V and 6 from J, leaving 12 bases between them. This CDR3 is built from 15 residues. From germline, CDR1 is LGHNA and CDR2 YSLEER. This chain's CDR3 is CASSQDTSDGNIQYF. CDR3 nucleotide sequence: TGCGCCAGCAGCCAAGACACTAGTGACGGAAACATTCAGTACTTC.

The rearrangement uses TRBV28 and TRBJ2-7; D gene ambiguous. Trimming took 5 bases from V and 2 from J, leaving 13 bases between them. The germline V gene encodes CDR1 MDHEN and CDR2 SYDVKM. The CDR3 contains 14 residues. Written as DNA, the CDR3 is TGTGCCAGCAGTCCCACCATGACTCCCTACGAGCAGTACTTC. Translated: CASSPTMTPYEQYF.

CDR3 amino acids: CAWSRQRTDTQYF. The DNA for the CDR3 is TGTGCCTGGAGTCGACAGCGCACAGATACGCAGTATTTT. This sequence joins TRBV30 and TRBJ2-3, with TRBD1 as a possible D gene (5 bases). The length of the CDR3 is 13 residues. Germline CDR1 and CDR2: GTSNPN and SVGIG (reference sequence). V was trimmed by 2 bases and J by 1 base, leaving 7 bases between them.

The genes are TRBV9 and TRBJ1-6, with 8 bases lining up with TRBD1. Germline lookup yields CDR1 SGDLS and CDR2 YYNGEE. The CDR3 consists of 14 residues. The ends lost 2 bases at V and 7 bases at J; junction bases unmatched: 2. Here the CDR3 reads CASSVTGDNSPLHF. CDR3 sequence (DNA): TGTGCCAGCAGCGTGACAGGGGACAATTCACCCCTCCACTTT.

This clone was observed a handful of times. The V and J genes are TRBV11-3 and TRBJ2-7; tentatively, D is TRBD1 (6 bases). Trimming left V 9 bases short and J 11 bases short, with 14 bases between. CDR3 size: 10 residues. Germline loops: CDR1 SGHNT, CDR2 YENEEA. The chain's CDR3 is CARQYREKYF. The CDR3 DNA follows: TGTGCCAGGCAATACAGGGAGAAGTACTTC.

The CDR3 bases are TGTGCCAGCAGCATCAGACAGGGGGGTTATGAAAAACTGTTTTTT. Its protein is CASSIRQGGYEKLFF. The rearrangement links TRBV11-2 to TRBJ1-4, with 9 positions matching TRBD1. The junction had 7 bases not matched to a gene; V was cut back by 5 bases and J by 6 bases. Germline assignment: CDR1 SGHAT and CDR2 FQNNGV. CDR3 length equals 15 residues.

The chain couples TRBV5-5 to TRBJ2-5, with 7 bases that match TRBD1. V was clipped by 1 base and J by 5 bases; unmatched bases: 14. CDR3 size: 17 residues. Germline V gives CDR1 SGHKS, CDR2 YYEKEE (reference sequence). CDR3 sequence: CASSLSTTGIRRETQYF. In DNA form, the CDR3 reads TGTGCCAGCAGCTTGTCTACGACAGGGATACGAAGGGAGACCCAGTACTTC.

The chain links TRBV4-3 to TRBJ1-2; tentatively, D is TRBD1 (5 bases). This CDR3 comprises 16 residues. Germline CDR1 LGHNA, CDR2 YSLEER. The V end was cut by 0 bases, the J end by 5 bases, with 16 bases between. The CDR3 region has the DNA TGCGCCAGCAGCCAAGATGTAAGGGTTGGGGCATATGGCTACACCTTC. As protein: CASSQDVRVGAYGYTF.